These 31 T cell receptor beta chains originate from one sample sequenced in a study of monozygotic twins with inflammatory bowel disease. TCRdb re-analyzed the 5' RACE reads; it lists each CDR3 protein once, without DNA. The table lists over 150,000 distinct CDR3 sequences. The sequencing input was blood. The receptors stem from a human donor with ulcerative colitis or Crohn's disease, or a healthy co-twin of an affected twin (not recorded which).

The chain employs TRBV5-1 and TRBJ2-2; with no DNA, the TCRdb D assignment of TRBD2 cannot be verified. There are 15 residues in the CDR3. Germline V gives CDR1 SGHRS, CDR2 YFSETQ. CDR3: CASSSGLAETGELFF. The whole variable domain, remainder taken from reference TRBV5-1 and TRBJ2-2, is KAGVTQTPRYLIKTRGQQVTLSCSPISGHRSVSWYQQTPGQGLQFLFEYFSETQRNKGNFPGRFSGRQFSNSRSEMNVSTLELGDSALYLCASSSGLAETGELFFGEGSRLTVL.

The chain has TRBV21-1 and TRBJ1-1; without DNA, the TCRdb call of TRBD1 cannot be checked. TRBV21-1 is described as a pseudogene. This CDR3 spans 14 amino acids. The CDR3 here is CASSGRTEGTEAFF.

The V call is TRBV5-1, the J call TRBJ2-3. The CDR3 contains 13 residues. Germline loops: CDR1 SGHRS, CDR2 YFSETQ. The CDR3: CASSPRSGDTQYF.

This chain links TRBV20-1 with TRBJ2-3; the TCRdb D gene call, TRBD2, has no DNA to confirm it. Germline V CDR1 and CDR2: DFQATT, SNEGSKA (reference sequence). The CDR3 spans 15 residues. CDR3 region: CSVPPGTSGSDTQYF.

The J gene is TRBJ1-2, the V gene TRBV4-1. CDR1 MGHRA and CDR2 YSYEKL come from the germline V gene. The CDR3 totals 18 residues. CDR3: CASSQDLKGGFHDYGYTF.

This sequence joins TRBV4-1 and TRBJ1-4. The CDR3 is made up of 17 amino acids. Germline V gene sequence: CDR1 MGHRA, CDR2 YSYEKL. CDR3 in amino acids: CASSQEGTRRVNEKLFF.

The genes are TRBV27 and TRBJ2-1; TCRdb outputs TRBD2, but without DNA this stays unchecked. The CDR3 runs to 16 residues. In germline, CDR1 is MNHEY, CDR2 SMNVEV (reference sequence). CDR3 in amino acids: CASSSPSKEAYNEQFF.

The chain combines TRBV19 with TRBJ2-2; TCRdb designates TRBD1, a call that cannot be tested without DNA. Looked up from germline, CDR1 is LNHDA and CDR2 is SQIVND (reference sequence). The CDR3 loop spans 12 amino acids. The CDR3 sequence is CASTDGMGELFF.

This CDR3 reads CSARVPYRSSYEQYF. The V call is TRBV20-1, the J call TRBJ2-7. The CDR3 is 15 residues long. Germline CDR1 DFQATT, CDR2 SNEGSKA (reference sequence).

The chain has TRBV11-2 and TRBJ2-1; TCRdb proposes TRBD2, but this gene call is untestable without DNA. CDR3 size: 21 residues. CDR1 SGHAT and CDR2 FQNNGV come from the germline V gene. CDR3 residues: CASSLDLSGRTLEYSYNEQFF.

The gene calls are TRBV5-1 and TRBJ1-5; TCRdb proposes TRBD1, but this gene call is untestable without DNA. CDR3 length: 14 amino acids. Germline CDR1 and CDR2: SGHRS and YFSETQ. The CDR3 is CASSLGGSNQPQHF.

The chain links TRBV7-7 to TRBJ2-7; no DNA is available, so the TRBD1 call from TCRdb remains unchecked. This CDR3 comprises 14 residues. CDR1 is SSHAT and CDR2 is FNYEAQ in the germline V gene (reference sequence). CDR3: CASSDGQGPYEQYF.

V gene TRBV7-2 combines with J gene TRBJ2-7; TCRdb returns TRBD2, unconfirmable since there is no DNA. The CDR3 is made up of 16 amino acids. The germline CDR1 and CDR2 sequences are SGHTA and FQGNSA. CDR3 amino acids: CASSPSGTSGWYEQYF.

This chain links TRBV7-8 with TRBJ1-6. Germline CDR1 is SGHVS and CDR2 is FQNEAQ. The CDR3 covers 15 residues. This chain's CDR3 is CASSLSSSYNSPLHF.

The CDR3 is CASSAREGVNTEAFF. V usage is TRBV7-8 and J usage is TRBJ1-1; TCRdb calls TRBD1, which cannot be checked without DNA. This CDR3 is built from 15 residues. The germline V gene encodes CDR1 SGHVS and CDR2 FQNEAQ.

The chain carries TRBV5-1 and TRBJ2-7; TCRdb reports TRBD2, a call that lacks DNA to check it against. The CDR3 covers 15 residues. CDR1 is SGHRS and CDR2 is YFSETQ in the germline V gene. The CDR3 protein is CASSLGGERAYEQYF.

This CDR3 reads CASSSGWGPPLHF. The chain links TRBV28 to TRBJ1-6; TCRdb picks TRBD1, but there is no DNA to check that call. CDR3 length: 13 amino acids. Germline CDR1 is MDHEN and CDR2 is SYDVKM. Complete variable domain (other parts from reference TRBV28 and TRBJ1-6): DVKVTQSSRYLVKRTGEKVFLECVQDMDHENMFWYRQDPGLGLRLIYFSYDVKMKEKGDIPEGYSVSREKKERFSLILESASTNQTSMYLCASSSGWGPPLHFGNGTRLTVT.

This rearrangement joins TRBV6-1 to TRBJ2-3; there is no DNA to check the TCRdb D call of TRBD1. The CDR3 runs to 13 residues. CDR1 is MNHNS and CDR2 is SASEGT in the germline V gene. CDR3 in amino acids: CAGGRGLVDTQYF.

This chain joins TRBV5-4 and TRBJ2-5; checking the TCRdb D call of TRBD2 is not possible without DNA. The CDR3 runs to 15 residues. Germline CDR1 reads SGHNT; CDR2 reads YYREEE (reference sequence). Here the CDR3 reads CASSFVSGVQETQYF.

This sequence joins TRBV7-2 and TRBJ2-1; the TRBD2 assignment by TCRdb is unverifiable without DNA. The CDR3 has 14 amino acids. The germline gives CDR1 SGHTA, CDR2 FQGNSA. CDR3 residues: CASSSQRGDNEQFF.

The CDR3: CASSQGTVGTEAFF. This sequence joins TRBV5-1 and TRBJ1-1; TCRdb names TRBD1, which stays unverified in the absence of DNA. CDR3 length equals 14 residues. From germline, CDR1 is SGHRS and CDR2 YFSETQ.

This chain connects TRBV28 to TRBJ2-7; as DNA is missing, the TRBD1 call by TCRdb cannot be tested. The germline gives CDR1 MDHEN, CDR2 SYDVKM. This CDR3 region has 15 residues. CDR3 residues: CASSLAHRGTYEQYF.

The chain links TRBV12-3 or TRBV12-4 to TRBJ2-7; TCRdb's D gene call, TRBD1, goes unchecked for lack of DNA. There are 13 residues in the CDR3. The CDR3 is CASSFSGHHEQYF.

J is TRBJ2-1 and V is TRBV12-3 or TRBV12-4. The CDR3 covers 16 residues. CDR3 amino acids: CASSPNSEGSYNEQFF.

J is TRBJ2-7 and V is TRBV4-1; TCRdb's D gene call, TRBD1, goes unchecked for lack of DNA. The germline V gene encodes CDR1 MGHRA and CDR2 YSYEKL. CDR3 size: 17 residues. The CDR3 region is CASSQPSPRQGAGEQYF.

The chain is built from TRBV20-1 and TRBJ2-6; TCRdb proposes TRBD1, but this gene call is untestable without DNA. CDR1 and CDR2 from the germline V gene are DFQATT and SNEGSKA (reference sequence). This CDR3 is 18 amino acids long. CDR3 sequence: CSARDQGPTGAGANVLTF.

This chain connects TRBV4-3 to TRBJ2-1; lacking DNA, the TRBD2 call made by TCRdb goes unchecked. CDR1 LGHNA and CDR2 YSLEER come from the germline V gene. This CDR3 is built from 17 residues. CDR3 protein: CASRHGTSGRRYNEQFF.

The chain combines TRBV27 with TRBJ2-7. This CDR3 comprises 13 residues. CDR1 and CDR2 (germline): MNHEY, SMNVEV (reference sequence). CDR3 region: CASSLNGPYEQYF.

This chain links TRBV19 with TRBJ1-1. Germline V gene data show CDR1 as LNHDA and CDR2 as SQIVND (reference sequence). The CDR3 has 12 amino acids. CDR3 sequence: CASSLADTEAFF.

The chain joins TRBV4-3 to TRBJ1-3. Germline-derived CDR1 and CDR2 are LGHNA and YSLEER. The CDR3 consists of 16 residues. The CDR3: CASSPQTDGAGNTIYF.

This rearrangement joins TRBV7-2 to TRBJ2-7; the D call from TCRdb, TRBD2, cannot be confirmed without DNA. The germline V gene encodes CDR1 SGHTA and CDR2 FQGNSA. This CDR3 spans 15 amino acids. The CDR3 reads CASSLLAGATYEQYF.